This section outlines one TCR beta chain sequence together with its context. The method was immunoSEQ multiplex PCR; TCRdb's version includes in-frame clones alone and lacks a portion of them. This sample has approximately 120,000 clones, with roughly 84% found just once. The source of the sample is a study of control samples from healthy donors and cancer patients. Trimming left V 2 bases short and J 2 bases short, with 10 bases between. This CDR3 is 15 amino acids long. Germline assignment: CDR1 GTSNPN and CDR2 SVGIG (reference sequence). The rearrangement uses TRBV30 and TRBJ1-6; tentatively, D is TRBD1 (5 bases). The receptor's source is a man between 35 and 55 years old in good health. The sequenced sample consisted of blood. CDR3 nucleotide sequence: TGTGCCTGGAGTCAGGGAAGGGCCTATAATTCACCCCTCCACTTT. The encoded protein is CAWSQGRAYNSPLHF.